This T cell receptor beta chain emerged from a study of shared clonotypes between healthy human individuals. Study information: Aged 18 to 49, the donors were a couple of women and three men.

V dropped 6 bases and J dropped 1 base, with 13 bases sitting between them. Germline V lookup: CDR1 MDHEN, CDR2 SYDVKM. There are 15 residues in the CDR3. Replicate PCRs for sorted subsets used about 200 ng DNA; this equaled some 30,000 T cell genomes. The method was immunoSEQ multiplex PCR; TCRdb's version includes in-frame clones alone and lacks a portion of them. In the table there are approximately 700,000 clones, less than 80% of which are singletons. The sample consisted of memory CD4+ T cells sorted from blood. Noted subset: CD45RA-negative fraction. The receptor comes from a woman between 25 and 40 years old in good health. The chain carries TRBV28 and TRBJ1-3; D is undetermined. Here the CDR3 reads CASSPGPVSGNTIYF. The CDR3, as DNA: TGTGCCAGCAGCCCAGGACCGGTTTCTGGAAACACCATATATTTT.